The 16 T cell receptor beta chains below all came from one sample that was sequenced in a study of T cells in Graves' hyperthyroidism and ophthalmopathy. RNA transcripts gave rise to amplified TCR beta CDR3 regions. First-round RT-PCR with HTBI primers amplified the TCR CDR3 region. TCRdb used MiXCR to reprocess the multiplex PCR reads, holding one entry per CDR3 protein. The top ten hold around a third of the sample, which has 300,000 or so distinct CDR3 sequences, around 16% seen once. The specimen was blood. The receptors shown here come from a man aged 25-45 years with Graves' hyperthyroidism.

Turning to this clonotype: A much more abundant neighbour one base away suggests this may be a read error. CDR3 nucleotide sequence: TGTGCCAGCGGCCTACAGGGGGCAGCCTACAATGAGCAGTTCTTC. Protein: CASGLQGAAYNEQFF. The chain uses TRBV7-9 and TRBJ2-1, with 9 bases identical to TRBD1. V was pared by 8 bases and J by 2 bases, with 7 bases of the junction left unmatched. The CDR3 loop spans 15 amino acids. Per germline, CDR1 SEHNR and CDR2 FQNEAQ (reference sequence). Together with reference TRBV7-9 and TRBJ2-1, the CDR3 gives the full variable domain: DTGVSQNPRHKITKRGQNVTFRCDPISEHNRLYWYRQTLGQGPEFLTYFQNEAQLEKSRLLSDRFSAERPKGSFSTLEIQRTEQGDSAMYLCASGLQGAAYNEQFFGPGTRLTVL.

This clonotype was counted at least ten times. This rearrangement joins TRBV11-2 to TRBJ2-3; D is uncertain. Trimming shortened V by 2 bases and J by 2 bases, and 5 bases separated the two germline ends. Germline loops: CDR1 SGHAT, CDR2 FQNNGV. This CDR3 contains 13 residues. CDR3 DNA: TGTGCCAGCAGCTTATCACTCACAGATACGCAGTATTTT. Translated: CASSLSLTDTQYF.

Ten or more counts support this clonotype. The V gene is TRBV7-9, the J gene TRBJ2-5; TRBD2 matches 11 bases. Germline V gene data show CDR1 as SEHNR and CDR2 as FQNEAQ (reference sequence). The CDR3 has 15 residues. Germline trimming cut 2 bases from V and 5 bases from J; bases unmatched to any gene: 4. CDR3 residues: CASSLRPSGRETQYF. As DNA, the CDR3 is TGTGCCAGCAGCTTAAGGCCTAGCGGGAGGGAGACCCAGTACTTC.

This clonotype has a count of ten or more. This chain connects TRBV30 to TRBJ2-7; 8 nucleotides agree with TRBD2. In germline, CDR1 is GTSNPN, CDR2 SVGIG (reference sequence). This CDR3 region has 13 residues. The V gene end was trimmed by 1 base and the J gene end by 8 bases; junction bases not matched to a gene: 7. The CDR3 here is CAWSALAGTKQYF. CDR3 sequence (DNA): TGTGCCTGGAGTGCGCTAGCGGGTACGAAGCAGTACTTC.

This clonotype was detected many times. This sequence joins TRBV10-2 and TRBJ1-1; 7 nucleotides align to TRBD1. The ends lost 7 bases at V and 2 bases at J; junction bases unmatched: 19. This CDR3 region has 18 residues. The V gene's germline CDR1 is WSHSY and CDR2 SAAADI. CDR3 DNA: TGCGCCAGCACAAAGGTCGGGAGGGGGCATTTCCCAAACACTGAAGCTTTCTTT. This gives the protein CASTKVGRGHFPNTEAFF.

The chain recombines TRBV10-3 with TRBJ2-5; 13 nucleotides match TRBD2. The V segment lost 2 bases and the J segment 3 bases; nucleotides outside the gene matches: 3. This CDR3 has 16 amino acids. Germline V gene lookup returns CDR1 ENHRY and CDR2 SYGVKD. The CDR3 protein is CAISETSGGGEETQYF. The CDR3 DNA reads as TGTGCCATCAGTGAGACTAGCGGGGGGGGGGAAGAGACCCAGTACTTC.

At least ten counts were recorded for this clonotype. The V call is TRBV3-1, the J call TRBJ1-1, with D perhaps TRBD1 (6 bases). Trimming removed 1 base from V and 0 bases from J, with 9 bases in between. Germline loops: CDR1 LGHDT, CDR2 YNNKEL (reference sequence). This CDR3 comprises 15 residues. For the CDR3, the DNA is TGTGCCAGCAGCCAAGTGGCAGGGGTGAACACTGAAGCTTTCTTT. Protein: CASSQVAGVNTEAFF.

This clonotype was recorded many times. V and J are TRBV4-1 and TRBJ2-1, with D maybe TRBD2 (6 bases). CDR3 length: 17 residues. Trimming took 3 bases from V and 5 from J, leaving 20 bases between them. The V gene's germline CDR1 is MGHRA and CDR2 YSYEKL. The CDR3 sequence: CASSHLAKGGRDNEQFF. The CDR3 DNA reads as TGCGCCAGCAGCCACCTAGCGAAGGGAGGAAGGGACAATGAGCAGTTCTTC.

This clonotype was detected ten times or more. The V and J genes are TRBV20-1 and TRBJ2-1; 8 bases are shared with TRBD2. With 6 bases clipped from V and 9 bases from J, the junction kept 10 bases outside the gene matches. The germline V gene has CDR1 DFQATT and CDR2 SNEGSKA (reference sequence). The CDR3 length is 13 residues. The CDR3 protein is CSAGGGTVGEQFF. DNA of the CDR3: TGCAGTGCCGGGGGGGGTACGGTGGGTGAGCAGTTCTTC.

This clonotype was found a few times. This chain joins TRBV24-1 and TRBJ1-1; D is possibly TRBD1 (5 bases). CDR3 length equals 10 residues. Germline CDR1 KGHDR, CDR2 SFDVKD. Trimming took off 10 bases at V and 5 bases at J, with 7 bases between the two ends. CDR3 region: CATRGTEAFF. CDR3 DNA sequence: TGTGCCACAAGGGGAACTGAAGCTTTCTTT.

Remarks on this clonotype: This may stem from a read error, because a much larger clone lies one nucleotide away. This chain connects TRBV3-1 to TRBJ2-1; 9 nucleotides align to TRBD2. V lost 4 bases, J lost 8 bases, and 9 bases stayed unmatched. Germline V gene sequence: CDR1 LGHDT, CDR2 YNNKEL (reference sequence). The CDR3 has 15 amino acids. The CDR3 DNA reads TGTGCCAGCAGCCTAGCGGGAGTCAGGGGCGATGAGCAGTTCTTC. It specifies CASSLAGVRGDEQFF.

This clonotype occurred many times. V and J are TRBV20-1 and TRBJ2-7; TRBD1 agrees at 12 bases. The CDR3 is made up of 15 amino acids. Unmatched junction bases numbered 6, after V lost 4 bases and J lost 2 bases. Germline V gene lookup returns CDR1 DFQATT and CDR2 SNEGSKA (reference sequence). CDR3 in amino acids: CSATPGTGGPYEQYF. As DNA, the CDR3 is TGCAGTGCTACCCCCGGGACAGGGGGCCCCTACGAGCAGTACTTC.

The table lists this clonotype with many counts. The V and J genes are TRBV28 and TRBJ2-7; D might be TRBD2 (6 bases). CDR1 and CDR2 (germline): MDHEN, SYDVKM. This CDR3 contains 15 residues. V lost 3 bases, J lost 2 bases, and 14 bases lay in between. CDR3 sequence: CASSFKAGWTYEQYF. DNA of the CDR3: TGTGCCAGCAGTTTTAAGGCGGGATGGACCTACGAGCAGTACTTC.

This clonotype has at least ten counts. V is TRBV30 and J is TRBJ2-2; perhaps TRBD1 as D (6 bases). V was pared by 7 bases and J by 0 bases, with 15 bases between. The germline gives CDR1 GTSNPN, CDR2 SVGIG (reference sequence). This CDR3 spans 15 amino acids. The DNA for the CDR3 is TGTGCCTTGGAACAGGGAACCTCGAACACCGGGGAGCTGTTTTTT. It translates to CALEQGTSNTGELFF.

The chain carries TRBV19 and TRBJ2-1, with 14 bases aligning to TRBD2. Germline V lookup: CDR1 LNHDA, CDR2 SQIVND (reference sequence). The CDR3 sequence is 17 residues long. Trimming removed 10 bases from V and 6 bases from J; junction bases left unmatched: 14. The CDR3 DNA reads TGTGCCACCGGAAGGGGGACTAGCGGGAGTAGGGGCAATGAGCAGTTCTTC. Residues: CATGRGTSGSRGNEQFF. Variable domain in full (rest from reference TRBV19 and TRBJ2-1): DGGITQSPKYLFRKEGQNVTLSCEQNLNHDAMYWYRQDPGQGLRLIYYSQIVNDFQKGDIAEGYSVSREKKESFPLTVTSAQKNPTAFYLCATGRGTSGSRGNEQFFGPGTRLTVL.

The chain has TRBV19 and TRBJ1-3, with 10 nucleotides matching TRBD1. The CDR3 extends over 15 amino acids. CDR1 LNHDA and CDR2 SQIVND come from the germline V gene (reference sequence). V gave up 6 bases and J gave up 6 bases; unmatched junction bases: 8. CDR3 nucleotides: TGTGCCAGTAGGTCTACCGGGACAGGGGAAAACACCATATATTTT. This encodes CASRSTGTGENTIYF.